This TCR beta chain stems from a study of blood T cell repertoires in COVID-19. Study-level background: Sites in the United States, Italy and Spain provided acute and convalescent COVID-19 samples.

Researchers sorted participants into cohorts using their self-reported clinical history. Cohort 3 donors counted as recovered after two negative PCRs, clearance, or resolved symptoms. Germline V gives CDR1 SNHLY, CDR2 FYNNEI. V lost 3 bases and J lost 6; bases outside the gene matches: 3. CDR3 size: 13 residues. In the original analysis: From reference gene primer amplification, estimates of nucleated cell counts were derived. The repertoire was sequenced with immunoSEQ multiplex PCR; TCRdb's copy has only in-frame clones and lacks some. That table supplies the V and J calls and clone size; D and trimming were determined from the DNA. The data show approximately 170,000 clones, roughly 84% seen once.

The sequenced sample consisted of PBMCs or T cells enriched from blood (not recorded which). The V and J genes are TRBV2 and TRBJ2-3; the match to TRBD2 covers 7 bases. The sequence was obtained from a woman aged 30 to 39 who had recovered from COVID-19. The DNA of the CDR3 is TGTGCCAGCAGTGAGGGAGGGTCCGATACGCAGTATTTT. Protein: CASSEGGSDTQYF.